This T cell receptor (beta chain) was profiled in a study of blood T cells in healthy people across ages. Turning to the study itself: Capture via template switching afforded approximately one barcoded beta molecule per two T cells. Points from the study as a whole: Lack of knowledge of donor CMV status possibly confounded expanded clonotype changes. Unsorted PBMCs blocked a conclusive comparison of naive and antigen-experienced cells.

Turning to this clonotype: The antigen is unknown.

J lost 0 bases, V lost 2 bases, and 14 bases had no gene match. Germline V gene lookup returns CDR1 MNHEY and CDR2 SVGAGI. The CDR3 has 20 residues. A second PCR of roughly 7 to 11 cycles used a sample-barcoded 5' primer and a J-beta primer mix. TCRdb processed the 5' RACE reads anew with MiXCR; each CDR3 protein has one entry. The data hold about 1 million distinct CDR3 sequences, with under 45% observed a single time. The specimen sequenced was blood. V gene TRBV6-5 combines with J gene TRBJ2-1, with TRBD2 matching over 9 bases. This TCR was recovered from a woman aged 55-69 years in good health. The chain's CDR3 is CASSYRKGSGSIPSYNEQFF. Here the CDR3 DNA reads TGTGCCAGCAGTTACAGAAAAGGTAGCGGGAGTATACCCTCCTACAATGAGCAGTTCTTC.